This T cell receptor beta chain was observed in a study of vaccination effects on CD4 cells after COVID-19 (dated by TCRdb to 2021 to 2024). Concerning the study at large: Post-vaccine samples across the study were collected a median of 72 days after the second dose, with a range of 14 to 241. In both COVID-19 convalescent patients and infection-naive vaccine recipients, the study compared SARS-CoV-2 spike-specific CD4+ TCR repertoires from before mRNA vaccination with those from after it. The full study included some 10 COVID-19 convalescent patients and several SARS-CoV-2-naive healthy vaccine recipients. In the study, cultures from other donors were sequenced using the Oncomine TCR Beta short-read assay on an Illumina iSeq 100.

The investigation overall reported the following: Only a small number of convalescent patients were included, and no early post-infection timepoints were available, which limited the study. Marked clonal contraction was observed in both infection-induced and vaccine-induced clones at late post-vaccination timepoints, consistent with waning T cell responses. Among healthy vaccine recipients, nearly all vaccine-induced clones were SARS-CoV-2 mono-reactive, and only 1 of 255 was cross-reactive with common cold coronaviruses.

To identify antigen-specific CD4+ T cell clonotypes by their expansion, the ViraFEST assay first stimulated PBMC with viral peptide pools and then applied TCR sequencing. After approximately 11 days of culture, CD4+ T cells were isolated with the EasySep CD4+ T cell isolation kit. Participants received two doses of either the BNT162b2 or the mRNA-1273 mRNA SARS-CoV-2 vaccine. Healthy vaccine recipients had no prior SARS-CoV-2 infection, confirmed by negative nucleocapsid antibodies before and after vaccination. Each well held fewer than 2.5 million PBMC cultured in IMDM containing roughly 4.9% human AB serum, about 10 IU/ml IL-2 and gentamicin, along with 8 to 10 ug/ml peptides. On days 3 and 7, half of the culture medium was replaced with fresh IL-2-containing medium. Each peptide stimulation condition was cultured in triplicate wells unless otherwise noted. PBMC were separated from whole blood using Ficoll-Paque Plus gradient centrifugation and were then either cryopreserved at -140C or used fresh. Overlapping peptide pools spanned the spike proteins of SARS-CoV-2 and the common cold coronaviruses HCoV-NL63, HCoV-OC43 and HCoV-229E. The QIAamp micro DNA kit was used to extract genomic DNA from the cultured CD4+ T cells.

To prepare the library, the immunoSEQ multiplex PCR assay was applied. DNA from the CD4+ T cells that had been cultured and isolated underwent TCR beta CDR3 sequencing. As for the original processing: The analysis removed non-productive TCR sequences, trimmed reads to the CDR3 region, and retained only CDR3s that were 7 or more amino acids long. Antigen-specific clonotypes were identified using the MANAFEST web app by comparison of expansion in peptide wells against reference cultures. Positive clones required FDR<0.05 expansion versus reference and all other wells, odds ratio above 5, and frequency above 0.1% in two replicate wells. Clonotypes significantly expanded in SARS-CoV-2 spike wells and in at least one common cold coronavirus spike condition were defined as cross-reactive. CDR3 similarity was assessed by Levenshtein distance with the stringdist R package, and unrooted trees were built with ape in R 3.6.1. The table was pulled from immuneACCESS by TCRdb, which kept in-frame rearrangements only. Such tables lose some clones; where checked, under half of the loss comes from unresolved V genes, and the rest has no known cause. V and J calls and clone size are those listed in that table; D and trimming were worked out from the DNA. Counted in this sample were 25,000 to 30,000 clones; 75% to 90% of them appeared once. The ten most abundant clones make up about 5.7% of the sample.

About this clone itself: No antigen is known for it. No base quality values were provided; no much bigger clone lies one nucleotide off.

Sequences SGHDT (CDR1) and YYEEEE (CDR2) are obtained from the germline V gene. The V end gives up 4 bases and the J end 4 bases, leaving 4 bases in the junction not matched to a gene. The CDR3 spans 13 residues, from the cysteine through the phenylalanine. Of all the DNA, just the CDR3 is kept, 39 bases in frame from base 1. This clonotype was obtained from a human donor who received a COVID-19 vaccine. Some clones in this sample may be carry-over from other donors' samples. Sequencing was performed on CD4+ T cells from PBMCs cultured with SARS-CoV-2 spike peptides, taken after COVID-19 vaccination. Sample cell subset or site, as interpreted from the label and publication: SARS-CoV-2 spike overlapping peptide pool stimulation. The chain is assembled from TRBV5-6 and TRBJ1-2, with 7 middle bases fitting TRBD1. The CDR3 protein sequence reads: CASSQGQFYGYTF. In nucleotide form, the sequence is TGTGCCAGCAGCCAGGGACAGTTCTATGGCTACACCTTC.